This T cell receptor (beta chain) was identified during a study of glioma-infiltrating T cells after dendritic cell vaccination. The study, taken as a whole, reports: Higher TCR clonality did not directly relate to longer survival.

Indicated time point: after dendritic cell vaccination, including at tumor progression/relapse. Some clones are missing from TCRdb's copy, which holds only in-frame ones; the method was immunoSEQ multiplex PCR. This table has around 60,000 clones, 86% appearing once. The CDR3 covers 13 residues. CDR1 is SGHTA, CDR2 FQGNSA, per germline. V lost 5 bases, J lost 5 bases, and 3 bases stayed unmatched. Comment on this clone: The target antigen is unknown.

The chain is built from TRBV7-2 and TRBJ2-1, with TRBD1 matching 7 bases. The source material was blood, sampled after dendritic cell vaccination. The receptor's source is a human donor with glioblastoma. The CDR3, as DNA: TGTGCCAGCAGCCAGGACAGGAACAATGAGCAGTTCTTC. Translated, it gives CASSQDRNNEQFF.